This TCR beta chain was identified in a study of identical twins. Findings and limits, study-wide: Less excess twin sharing appeared in beta out-of-frame sequences.

TCRdb ran MiXCR on the 5' RACE reads and lists one entry per CDR3 protein. The table lists approximately 700,000 distinct CDR3 sequences, 15% to 20% of them singletons. Note on this clonotype: The antigen remains undetermined.

CDR3 length: 13 amino acids. V shed 3 bases, J shed 5 bases, and the junction held 4 bases outside the gene matches. Per germline, CDR1 DFQATT and CDR2 SNEGSKA (reference sequence). This same sample was also part of a study on T cells expressing NK-cell markers. According to that study: Most of the eight sequenced donors tested HCMV-seropositive; one tested seronegative. The study found these clonotypes also leading the CD3+CD56-NKG2C+ fraction in several donors. It was still unclear whether expanded NKG2C+ T cell clones were HCMV specific.

The chain is built from TRBV20-1 and TRBJ2-5; 9 bases are shared with TRBD2. The origin of this receptor is a woman younger than 30 in good health. Source material: PBMCs. The CDR3 protein is CSASAGGPETQYF. CDR3 DNA: TGCAGTGCTAGTGCGGGGGGGCCGGAGACCCAGTACTTC.